This T cell receptor beta chain was sequenced in a study of blood T cell repertoires in COVID-19 (dated by TCRdb to 2018 to 2021). Concerning the study at large: Samples from collaborators originated in the United States, Italy and Spain and spanned both the acute and convalescent phases of COVID-19. The prospective study material was composed of cDNA or gDNA derived from T cells, B-cell-depleted T cells, or PBMCs. Subjects who had been exposed to COVID-19, were actively infected with it, or had recovered from it provided the deeply sampled blood TCRbeta repertoires that made up the dataset. A freely available public database, intended as a resource for researchers studying the immune response to SARS-CoV-2, is where the repertoires were released. The samples were drawn from two sources: the first 160 participants of the ongoing ImmuneRACE study, and over 1,000 subjects contributed by 6 global collaborators. A de-identified subject ID, COVID-19 status, age in years and sex were almost always included in the sample metadata. HLA class I and class II types, where available, came from metadata supplied by the sample provider rather than from assay-based typing.

As regards this clone: Its recognized antigen is unknown. Base-call qualities are not available, and no considerably larger clone is one nucleotide away.

Points the paper makes about the study in general: The amount of clinical and demographic metadata varied by source and participant and was provided uncurated.

Each collaborating institution followed its own protocols to collect whole blood in K2EDTA tubes. Collaborator samples were shipped for TCRbeta analysis as frozen whole blood, isolated PBMCs, or DNA extracted from either sample type. TCRbeta CDR3 regions were amplified from genomic DNA using the immunoSEQ Assay, a bias-controlled multiplex PCR. The authors' pipeline ran thus. The number of nucleated cells in each sample was estimated by amplification of reference gene primers within the assay. To quantify the absolute abundance of each unique TCRbeta CDR3 rearrangement, sequence reads were collapsed and filtered. For each sample, productive Simpson clonality was calculated as the square root of Simpson's diversity index across productive rearrangements. Entries here come from immuneACCESS through TCRdb and include only in-frame sequences with V and J called. Some clones fail to appear in such tables; in the studies checked, an unresolved V gene covers under half of the shortfall, and the cause of the remainder is unknown. V and J calls and clone size are given by that table; D and trimming were obtained from the DNA. A total of about 81,000 clones appear in this sample, roughly 88% of them only once. The biggest ten clones account for about 4.8% of the sample.

V is cut by 0 bases and J by 2 bases, and the space between the germline ends is 6 bases. From the cysteine up to the phenylalanine, the CDR3 has a length of 15 residues. Only the CDR3 region is kept as DNA, spanning 45 bases read in frame from base 1. CDR1 and CDR2 are read off the germline V gene as SGHRS and YFSETQ. The V and J segments used are TRBV5-1 and TRBJ2-6; perhaps TRBD1 is the D gene, with 6 bases matching. Sequenced sample: peripheral blood. The TCR was taken from a woman older than 75 with acute or convalescent COVID-19. In nucleotide form, the sequence is TGCGCCAGCAGCTTGGACAGGGCTGGGGCCAACGTCCTGACTTTC. Translation gives CASSLDRAGANVLTF.